This is a list of T cell receptor beta chains from one sample in a study of blood T cells in healthy people across ages. TCRdb ran MiXCR on the 5' RACE reads and lists one entry per CDR3 protein. The data hold 1.6 million or so distinct CDR3 sequences, with around 36% observed a single time. Source material: blood. Every receptor here comes from a woman between 25 and 40 years old in good health. Both conserved end residues are part of each CDR3. D genes are given only for firm matches. Clone sizes are given selectively: once, few, many, or a class where the clone is expanded.

>NA|NA|TRBV2|TRBJ1-5
CASSEYRTGTQPQHF
TGTGCCAGCAGTGAATACAGGACGGGGACTCAGCCCCAGCATTTT
>TRBD1|NA|TRBV28|TRBJ1-2
CASSARDRVSFYGYTF
TGTGCCAGCAGTGCCAGGGACAGGGTATCTTTCTATGGCTACACCTTC
>NA|few|TRBV7-9|TRBJ1-2
CASTSEVVAANYGYTF
TGTGCCAGCACCTCGGAGGTAGTGGCCGCTAACTATGGCTACACCTTC
>NA|NA|TRBV10-3|TRBJ2-2
CAISSQGPRGGELFF
TGTGCCATCAGTTCGCAGGGGCCGCGTGGGGGGGAGCTGTTTTTT
>NA|NA|TRBV7-9|TRBJ1-2
CASSDSDGYTF
TGTGCCAGCAGCGACAGTGATGGCTACACCTTC
>NA|NA|TRBV28|TRBJ1-2
CASSLNIPTEVDYGYTF
TGTGCCAGCAGTTTAAATATACCGACAGAAGTAGACTATGGCTACACCTTC
>NA|NA|TRBV7-9|TRBJ1-1
CACSPLRVQGATEAFF
TGTGCCTGCAGCCCCCTCCGGGTCCAGGGTGCCACTGAAGCTTTCTTT
>NA|NA|TRBV9|TRBJ2-1
CASSVVSSTEQFF
TGTGCCAGCAGCGTAGTAAGTAGCACTGAGCAGTTCTTC
>NA|many|TRBV5-1|TRBJ2-5
CASSSGGETQYF
TGTGCCAGCAGCTCAGGGGGGGAGACCCAGTACTTC
>TRBD2|NA|TRBV7-2|TRBJ2-1
CTSSLRSGGASPNEQFF
TGTACCAGCAGCTTACGTAGCGGGGGGGCCTCACCAAATGAGCAGTTCTTC
>NA|NA|TRBV24-1|TRBJ2-5
CATSDRYKETQYF
TGTGCCACCAGTGATCGATATAAAGAGACCCAGTACTTC
>TRBD2|NA|TRBV7-2|TRBJ2-5
CASSLLFGLAGGPLEETQYF
TGTGCCAGCAGCTTACTATTTGGGCTAGCGGGGGGGCCTCTAGAAGAGACCCAGTACTTC
>NA|NA|TRBV6-1|TRBJ2-3
CASSEELTSTDTQYF
TGTGCCAGCAGTGAAGAACTAACTAGCACAGATACGCAGTATTTT
>TRBD2|NA|TRBV6-5|TRBJ2-3
CASSRRGVSTDTQYF
TGTGCCAGCAGTCGGCGGGGGGTGAGCACAGATACGCAGTATTTT
>NA|NA|TRBV30|TRBJ1-1
CAWSVAGWAFF
TGTGCCTGGAGTGTGGCAGGGTGGGCTTTCTTT